Sequencing of this T cell receptor beta chain was carried out in a study of blood T cells in healthy people across ages. CDR1 and CDR2 from the germline V gene are SQVTM and ANQGSEA. The CDR3 is made up of 11 amino acids. Each donor supplied ten milliliters of peripheral blood. As to this clonotype: One end of the junction is discordant with germline, which a read error may explain.

Using a J-beta primer mix together with a sample-barcoded 5' primer, a second PCR was run for about 7 to 12 cycles. TCRdb processed the 5' RACE reads anew with MiXCR; each CDR3 protein has one entry. The profile shows hundreds of thousands of distinct CDR3 sequences, under 45% of them singletons. The sequenced sample consisted of blood. This clonotype was obtained from a man between 60 and 70 years old in good health. The chain joins TRBV29-1 to TRBJ2-5; D possibly corresponds to TRBD2 (6 bases). The CDR3 DNA reads TGCAGCGCTAATCCTGGGGGGACCCAGCACTTC. Translation: CSANPGGTQHF. Full variable domain (rest looked up from reference TRBV29-1 and TRBJ2-5): SAVISQKPSRDICQRGTSLTIQCQVDSQVTMMFWYRQQPGQSLTLIATANQGSEATYESGFVIDKFPISRPNLTFSTLTVSNMSPEDSSIYLCSANPGGTQHFGPGTRLLVL.